In its sample, the clone carrying this T cell receptor beta chain was seen a few times. Its antigen is undetermined. Germline CDR1 is LGHNA and CDR2 is YSLEER. V was clipped by 1 base and J by 1 base, with 13 bases between them. CDR3 length: 16 amino acids. Primed by a sample-barcoded 5' primer and a J-beta primer mix, a second PCR proceeded for roughly 7 to 12 cycles. TCRdb used MiXCR to reprocess the 5' RACE reads, holding one entry per CDR3 protein. The sample comprises more than 500,000 distinct CDR3 sequences, approximately 27% of which are singletons, and approximately 18% rests with the top ten. The sample belongs to a study of blood T cells in healthy people across ages. Overall study results and limits: It was held that the diversity estimates obtained from one million T cells were underestimates.

The sequence was obtained from a woman in her seventies in good health. V gene TRBV4-3 combines with J gene TRBJ1-2; unclear D gene. Sequences were obtained from blood. CDR3 in DNA: TGCGCCAGCAGCCAAGCCCTACTACCCAGTAACTATGGCTACACCTTC. It yields the protein CASSQALLPSNYGYTF.